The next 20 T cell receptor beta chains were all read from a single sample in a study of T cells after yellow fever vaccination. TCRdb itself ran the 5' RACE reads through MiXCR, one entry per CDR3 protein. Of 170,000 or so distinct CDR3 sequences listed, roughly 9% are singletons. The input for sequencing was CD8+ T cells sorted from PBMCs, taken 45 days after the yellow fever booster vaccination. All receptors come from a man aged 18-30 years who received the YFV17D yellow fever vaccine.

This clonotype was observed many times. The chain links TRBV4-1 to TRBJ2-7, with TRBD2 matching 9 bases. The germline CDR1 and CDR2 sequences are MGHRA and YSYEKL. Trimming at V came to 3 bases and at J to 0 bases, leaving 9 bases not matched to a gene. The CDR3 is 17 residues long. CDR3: CASSQEKSGGISYEQYF. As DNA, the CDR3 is TGCGCCAGCAGCCAGGAAAAAAGCGGGGGGATCTCCTACGAGCAGTACTTC.

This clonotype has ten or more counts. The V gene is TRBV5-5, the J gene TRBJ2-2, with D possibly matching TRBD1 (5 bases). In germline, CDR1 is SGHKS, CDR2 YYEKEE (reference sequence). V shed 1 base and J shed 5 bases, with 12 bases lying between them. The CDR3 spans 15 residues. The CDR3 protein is CASSLWTTLTGELFF. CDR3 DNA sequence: TGTGCCAGCAGCTTGTGGACAACTCTAACCGGGGAGCTGTTTTTT.

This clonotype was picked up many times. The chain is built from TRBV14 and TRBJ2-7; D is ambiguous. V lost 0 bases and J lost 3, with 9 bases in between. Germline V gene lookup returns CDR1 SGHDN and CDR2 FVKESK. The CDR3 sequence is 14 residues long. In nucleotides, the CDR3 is TGTGCCAGCAGCCAAGATTTAACAGTCTACGAGCAGTACTTC. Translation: CASSQDLTVYEQYF.

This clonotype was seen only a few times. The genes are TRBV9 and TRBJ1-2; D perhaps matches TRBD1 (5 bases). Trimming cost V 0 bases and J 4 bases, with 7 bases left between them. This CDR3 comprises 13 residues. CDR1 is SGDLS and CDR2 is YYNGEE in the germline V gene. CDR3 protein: CASSVGGGYGYTF. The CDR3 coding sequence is TGTGCCAGCAGCGTAGGGGGGGGCTATGGCTACACCTTC.

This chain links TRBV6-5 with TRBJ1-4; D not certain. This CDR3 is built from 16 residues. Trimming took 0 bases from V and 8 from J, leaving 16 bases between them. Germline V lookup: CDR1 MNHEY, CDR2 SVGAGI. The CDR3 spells CASSYSVAMPDEKLFF. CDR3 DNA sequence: TGTGCCAGCAGTTACTCCGTGGCCATGCCGGACGAAAAACTGTTTTTT.

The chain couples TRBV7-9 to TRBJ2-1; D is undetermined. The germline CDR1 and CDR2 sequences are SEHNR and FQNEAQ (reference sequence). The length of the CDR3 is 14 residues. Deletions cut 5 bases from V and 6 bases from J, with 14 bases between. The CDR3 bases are TGTGCCAGCAGCGAGACCCGGGCCCCCAATGAGCAGTTCTTC. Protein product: CASSETRAPNEQFF.

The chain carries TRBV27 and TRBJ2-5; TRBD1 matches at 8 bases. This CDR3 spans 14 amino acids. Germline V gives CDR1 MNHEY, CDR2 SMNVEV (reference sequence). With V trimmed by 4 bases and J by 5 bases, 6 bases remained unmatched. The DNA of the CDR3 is TGTGCCAGCAGTTCATACAGGGGGACGGAGACCCAGTACTTC. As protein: CASSSYRGTETQYF.

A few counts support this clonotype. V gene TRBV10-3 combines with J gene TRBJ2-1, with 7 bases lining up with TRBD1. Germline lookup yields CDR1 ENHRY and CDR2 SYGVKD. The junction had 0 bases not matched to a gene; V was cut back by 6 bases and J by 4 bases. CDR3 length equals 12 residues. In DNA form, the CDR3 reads TGTGCCATCAGGGACAGGTACAATGAGCAGTTCTTC. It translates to CAIRDRYNEQFF.

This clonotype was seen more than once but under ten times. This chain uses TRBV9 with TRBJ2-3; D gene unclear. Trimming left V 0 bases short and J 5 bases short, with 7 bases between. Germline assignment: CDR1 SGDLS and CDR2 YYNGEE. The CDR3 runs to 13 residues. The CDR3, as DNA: TGTGCCAGCAGCGTAGGGACGGGAGATACGCAGTATTTT. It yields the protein CASSVGTGDTQYF.

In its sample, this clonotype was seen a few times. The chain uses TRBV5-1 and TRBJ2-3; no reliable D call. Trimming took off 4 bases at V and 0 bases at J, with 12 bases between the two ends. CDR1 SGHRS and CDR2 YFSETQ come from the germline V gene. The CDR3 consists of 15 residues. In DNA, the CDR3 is TGCGCCAGCAGCCGACGGTTCTCTAGCACAGATACGCAGTATTTT. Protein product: CASSRRFSSTDTQYF. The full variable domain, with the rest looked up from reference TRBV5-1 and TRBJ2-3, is KAGVTQTPRYLIKTRGQQVTLSCSPISGHRSVSWYQQTPGQGLQFLFEYFSETQRNKGNFPGRFSGRQFSNSRSEMNVSTLELGDSALYLCASSRRFSSTDTQYFGPGTRLTVL.

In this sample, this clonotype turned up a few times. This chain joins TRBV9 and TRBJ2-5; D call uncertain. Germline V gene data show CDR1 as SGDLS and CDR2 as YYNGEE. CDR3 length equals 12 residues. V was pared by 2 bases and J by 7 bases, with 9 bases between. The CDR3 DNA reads TGTGCCAGCAGCGTCCCAGAGGTGACCCAGTACTTC. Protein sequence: CASSVPEVTQYF.

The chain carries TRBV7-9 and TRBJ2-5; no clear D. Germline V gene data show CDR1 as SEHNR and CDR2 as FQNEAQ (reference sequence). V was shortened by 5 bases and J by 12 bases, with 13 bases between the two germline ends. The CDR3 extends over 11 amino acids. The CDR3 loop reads CASSASTQEYF. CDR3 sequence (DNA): TGTGCCAGCAGCGCCTCTACGCAGGAGTACTTC.

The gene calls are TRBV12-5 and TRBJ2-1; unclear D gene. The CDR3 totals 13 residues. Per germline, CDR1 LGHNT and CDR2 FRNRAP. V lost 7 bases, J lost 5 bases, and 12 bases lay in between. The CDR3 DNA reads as TGTGCTAGTGTCCAAGACACTAACAATGAGCAGTTCTTC. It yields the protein CASVQDTNNEQFF. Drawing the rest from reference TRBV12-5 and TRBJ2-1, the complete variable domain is DARVTQTPRHKVTEMGQEVTMRCQPILGHNTVFWYRQTMMQGLELLAYFRNRAPLDDSGMPKDRFSAEMPDATLATLKIQPSEPRDSAVYFCASVQDTNNEQFFGPGTRLTVL.

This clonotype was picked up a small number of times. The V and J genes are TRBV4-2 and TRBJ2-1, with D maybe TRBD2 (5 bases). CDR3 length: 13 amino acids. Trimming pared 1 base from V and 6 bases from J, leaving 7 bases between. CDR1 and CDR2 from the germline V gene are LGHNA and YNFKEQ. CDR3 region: CASSQGGSNEQFF. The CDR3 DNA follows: TGTGCCAGCAGCCAAGGAGGGAGCAATGAGCAGTTCTTC.

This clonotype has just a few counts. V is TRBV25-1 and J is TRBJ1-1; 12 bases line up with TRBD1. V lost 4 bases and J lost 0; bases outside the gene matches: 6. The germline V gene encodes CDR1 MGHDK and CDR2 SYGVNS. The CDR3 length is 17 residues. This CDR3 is CASSGRDRGLMNTEAFF. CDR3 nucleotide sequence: TGTGCCAGCAGTGGCCGGGACAGGGGGCTAATGAACACTGAAGCTTTCTTT.

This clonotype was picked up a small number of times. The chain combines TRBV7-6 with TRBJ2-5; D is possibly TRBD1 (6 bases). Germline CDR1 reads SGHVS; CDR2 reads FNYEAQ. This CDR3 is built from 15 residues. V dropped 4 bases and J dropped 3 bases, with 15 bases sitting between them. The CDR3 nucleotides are TGTGCCAGCAGCTCAGGACAGACAATTAAAGAGACCCAGTACTTC. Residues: CASSSGQTIKETQYF.

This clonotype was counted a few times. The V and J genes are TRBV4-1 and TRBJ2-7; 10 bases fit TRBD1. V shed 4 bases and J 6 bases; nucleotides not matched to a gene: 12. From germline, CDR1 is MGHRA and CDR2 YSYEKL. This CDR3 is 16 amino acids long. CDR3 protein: CASSPHGTGVFPEQYF. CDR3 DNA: TGCGCCAGCAGCCCTCACGGGACAGGGGTTTTCCCCGAGCAGTACTTC.

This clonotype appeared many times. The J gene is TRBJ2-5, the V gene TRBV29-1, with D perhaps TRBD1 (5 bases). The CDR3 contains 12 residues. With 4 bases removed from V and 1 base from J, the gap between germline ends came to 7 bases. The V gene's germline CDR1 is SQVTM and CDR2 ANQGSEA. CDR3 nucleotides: TGCAGCGTTGGCAGGGTCCAAGAGACCCAGTACTTC. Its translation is CSVGRVQETQYF.

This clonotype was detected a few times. The CDR3 is CATWTATQYF. As DNA, the CDR3 is TGTGCCACCTGGACGGCGACCCAGTACTTC. This chain links TRBV7-9 with TRBJ2-5, with no clear D. The CDR3 consists of 10 residues. The germline V and J ends were trimmed by 10 bases and 7 bases, with 10 bases remaining between them. Germline CDR1 reads SEHNR; CDR2 reads FQNEAQ (reference sequence).

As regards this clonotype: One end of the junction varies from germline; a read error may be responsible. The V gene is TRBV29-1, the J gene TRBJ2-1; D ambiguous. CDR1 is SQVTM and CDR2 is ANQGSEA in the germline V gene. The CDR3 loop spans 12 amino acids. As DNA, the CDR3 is TGCAGCGTTGAAGAAAGGGCCAATGAGCAGTCCTTC. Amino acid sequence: CSVEERANEQSF.